A selection of T cell receptor beta chains follows, all from one sample in a study of blood T cell repertoires in COVID-19. Clones were sequenced by immunoSEQ multiplex PCR, and TCRdb holds only the in-frame ones, with some missing. This sample has fewer than 110,000 clones, with around 82% found just once. Input material: peripheral blood. The receptors come from a human donor in a cohort sampled during active or convalescent COVID-19. CDR3s include the opening cysteine and the closing phenylalanine or tryptophan. The order of the fields is clone size, J gene, D gene, V gene, CDR3 protein, CDR3 DNA. D genes are given only for firm matches. Rows may omit the clone size; those that give it use once, few, many or a size class.

>-|TRBJ2-5|-|TRBV7-8
CASSSDRVSRETQYF
TGTGCCAGCAGCTCTGACAGAGTTTCAAGGGAGACCCAGTACTTC
>-|TRBJ1-2|-|TRBV7-2
CASSPHREGGYTF
TGTGCCAGCAGCCCCCACAGGGAGGGTGGCTACACCTTC
>-|TRBJ2-5|-|TRBV5-1
CASSLGGARETQYF
TGCGCCAGCAGCTTGGGCGGGGCACGGGAGACCCAGTACTTC
>-|TRBJ1-3|TRBD1|TRBV7-2
CASSLPRDRGANTIYF
TGTGCCAGCAGCTTACCCCGGGACAGGGGAGCTAACACCATATATTTT
>once|TRBJ1-3|-|TRBV7-6
CASSLAYFHTIYF
TGTGCCAGCAGCTTGGCTTATTTTCACACCATATATTTT
>-|TRBJ2-5|-|TRBV27
CAKLVGETQYF
TGTGCCAAACTAGTGGGAGAGACCCAGTACTTC
>-|TRBJ2-1|-|TRBV5-4
CASNNRGGAGRLTDEQFF
TGTGCCAGCAACAACAGGGGCGGAGCGGGCCGACTTACGGATGAGCAGTTCTTC
>once|TRBJ1-1|-|TRBV10-3
CAISVDSRVWIF
TGTGCCATCAGTGTTGACAGTCGGGTTTGGATCTTT
>-|TRBJ1-2|-|TRBV7-2
CASSLPSGGDQANYTF
TGTGCCAGCAGCCTACCGAGTGGGGGCGACCAAGCCAACTACACCTTC
>-|TRBJ2-5|TRBD1|TRBV11-3
CASSRGQEETQYF
TGTGCCAGCAGCCGCGGACAGGAAGAGACCCAGTACTTC
>-|TRBJ2-7|TRBD1|TRBV3-1/TRBV3-2
CASSQVSPGTVPYEQYF
TGTGCCAGCAGCCAAGTCTCCCCCGGGACAGTCCCCTACGAGCAGTACTTC
>-|TRBJ2-2|TRBD2|TRBV7-3
CASSAPLAGGTNTGELFF
TGTGCCAGCAGCGCCCCCCTAGCGGGAGGTACGAACACCGGGGAGCTGTTTTTT
>-|TRBJ2-1|TRBD1|TRBV5-1
CASRRGGQGYNEQFF
TGCGCCAGCAGAAGGGGAGGACAGGGGTACAATGAGCAGTTCTTC
>-|TRBJ1-1|-|TRBV19
CASSSGQLNTEAFF
TGTGCCAGTAGTTCGGGACAATTGAACACTGAAGCTTTCTTT
>-|TRBJ2-1|TRBD2|TRBV7-3
CASSQLAGGLDEQFF
TGTGCCAGCAGCCAATTAGCGGGGGGCTTGGATGAGCAGTTCTTC
>-|TRBJ2-7|TRBD2|TRBV6-5
CASSPGRDYEQYF
TGTGCCAGCAGTCCAGGCAGGGACTACGAGCAATACTTC
>-|TRBJ2-7|-|TRBV25-1
CASSGTVSYEQYF
TGTGCCAGCAGTGGGACAGTCTCCTACGAGCAGTACTTC
>-|TRBJ2-2|-|TRBV18
CASSPTGTGELFF
TGTGCCAGCTCACCTACAGGGACCGGGGAGCTGTTTTTT
>-|TRBJ2-2|TRBD1|TRBV15
CATSRVGQGAGELFF
TGTGCCACCAGCAGAGTCGGACAGGGGGCAGGGGAGCTGTTTTTT
>-|TRBJ1-6|-|TRBV7-2
CASSLQGNSPLHF
TGTGCCAGCAGCTTACAGGGGAATTCACCCCTCCACTTT
>-|TRBJ2-1|-|TRBV5-4
CASSLGGGGGNEQFF
TGTGCCAGCAGCTTGGGCGGGGGAGGGGGCAATGAGCAGTTCTTC
>-|TRBJ1-5|-|TRBV4-1
CASSQEWGGAYGNQPQHF
TGCGCCAGCAGCCAAGAATGGGGGGGGGCGTATGGCAATCAGCCCCAGCATTTT
>-|TRBJ1-5|-|TRBV6-5
CASSYTGTPGAQHF
TGTGCCAGCAGTTACACGGGGACTCCTGGGGCCCAGCATTTT
>-|TRBJ2-4|-|TRBV4-2
CASSQDTGTIQYF
TGTGCCAGCAGCCAAGATACAGGGACCATTCAGTACTTC
>few|TRBJ1-1|TRBD1|TRBV5-1
CASFIRQGATEAFF
TGCGCCAGCTTTATTCGACAGGGGGCTACTGAAGCTTTCTTT
>-|TRBJ1-2|TRBD1|TRBV18
CASSYGQVNYGYTF
TGTGCCAGCTCATATGGACAGGTCAACTATGGCTACACCTTC
>once|TRBJ1-4|-|TRBV5-1
CASSLGGTTVMTNEKLFF
TGCGCCAGCAGCTTGGGGGGGACAACAGTGATGACTAATGAAAAACTGTTTTTT
>-|TRBJ2-3|-|TRBV20-1
CRMGDSDTQYF
TGCAGGATGGGGGACTCAGATACGCAGTATTTT
>-|TRBJ1-5|TRBD1|TRBV19
CASSRTGVQPQHF
TGTGCCAGTAGTAGGACAGGGGTTCAGCCCCAGCATTTT
>-|TRBJ1-5|-|TRBV6-6
CASSVVTGQPQHF
TGTGCCAGCAGCGTAGTAACGGGGCAGCCCCAGCATTTT
>-|TRBJ2-6|TRBD1|TRBV29-1
CSVARDSSGANVLTF
TGCAGCGTTGCACGGGACAGCTCTGGGGCCAACGTCCTGACTTTC
>-|TRBJ2-7|TRBD1|TRBV7-9
CASSLGTVPYEQYF
TGTGCCAGCAGCTTGGGGACAGTTCCCTACGAGCAGTACTTC
>once|TRBJ1-6|TRBD1|TRBV29-1
CSVESTGESPLHF
TGCAGCGTTGAATCGACAGGGGAATCACCCCTCCACTTT
>-|TRBJ2-7|TRBD1|TRBV5-1
CASSLPKGQPYEQYF
TGCGCCAGCAGCTTGCCCAAGGGACAGCCCTACGAGCAGTACTTC
>-|TRBJ2-1|TRBD2|TRBV4-1
CASSQQAGSHNEQFF
TGCGCCAGCAGCCAACAAGCGGGGAGCCACAATGAGCAGTTCTTC
>many|TRBJ2-7|TRBD1|TRBV4-1
CASRYSSGSGGDIGYEQYF
TGCGCCAGCAGATATTCCTCGGGTTCAGGGGGCGATATCGGATACGAGCAGTACTTC
>-|TRBJ1-1|-|TRBV24-1
CATSDGGRRTEAFF
TGTGCCACCAGTGATGGCGGAAGAAGGACTGAAGCTTTCTTT
>-|TRBJ1-2|-|TRBV6-5
CASGSNRATDYGYTF
TGTGCCAGTGGAAGCAACAGGGCAACCGACTATGGCTACACCTTC
>-|TRBJ1-3|TRBD1|TRBV6-6
CASKAGGSGNTIYF
TGTGCCAGCAAGGCAGGGGGCTCTGGAAACACCATATATTTT
>-|TRBJ2-1|TRBD2|TRBV7-3
CASSLKASGGVNEQFF
TGTGCCAGCAGCTTAAAAGCTAGCGGGGGGGTCAATGAGCAGTTCTTC
>few|TRBJ1-6|-|TRBV19
CASARGADSPLHF
TGTGCCAGTGCCCGAGGCGCTGATTCACCCCTCCACTTT
>-|TRBJ2-7|TRBD1|TRBV15
CATSRAWTGRTYEQYF
TGTGCCACCAGCAGAGCCTGGACAGGGCGAACCTACGAGCAGTACTTC
>-|TRBJ1-2|-|TRBV19
CASSPPLTGYYGYTF
TGTGCCAGTAGTCCACCTTTGACGGGGTACTATGGCTACACCTTC
>few|TRBJ1-1|-|TRBV27
CASSEGGLGYTEAFF
TGTGCCAGCAGTGAGGGGGGGCTGGGGTACACTGAAGCTTTCTTT
>-|TRBJ1-3|TRBD1|TRBV2
CASREDRGGNTIYF
TGTGCCAGCAGGGAGGACAGGGGAGGAAACACCATATATTTT
>-|TRBJ2-1|-|TRBV7-9
CASSSPDSRPSDEQFF
TGTGCCAGCAGCTCCCCTGACTCTCGGCCCAGCGATGAGCAGTTCTTC
>-|TRBJ1-2|TRBD1|TRBV6-5
CASRGQGYYGYTF
TGTGCCAGCAGGGGACAGGGGTACTATGGCTACACCTTC
>-|TRBJ2-3|-|TRBV19
CASSLRRVEGDTQYF
TGTGCCAGTAGTTTACGCAGGGTGGAGGGGGATACGCAGTATTTT
>-|TRBJ1-3|-|TRBV5-1
CASSFDSRSSGNTIYF
TGCGCCAGCAGCTTTGACAGTAGGAGCTCTGGAAACACCATATATTTT
>-|TRBJ1-5|-|TRBV12-5
CASSRPGYSNQPQHF
TGTGCTAGTTCACGTCCGGGTTATAGCAATCAGCCCCAGCATTTT
>-|TRBJ2-7|-|TRBV6-5
CASSYRDTAYEQYF
TGTGCCAGCAGTTATAGGGACACCGCCTACGAGCAGTACTTC
>-|TRBJ2-2|-|TRBV15
CATSRDRGAGGELFF
TGTGCCACCAGCAGAGATCGGGGGGCTGGCGGGGAGCTGTTTTTT
>-|TRBJ2-4|TRBD2|TRBV30
CAWASGGGNIQYF
TGTGCCTGGGCCTCGGGGGGGGGAAACATTCAGTACTTC
>-|TRBJ2-1|TRBD2|TRBV9
CASSASILAGRSGSYNEQFF
TGTGCCAGCAGCGCCTCCATACTAGCGGGGAGGTCTGGCTCCTACAATGAGCAGTTCTTC
>-|TRBJ2-2|TRBD2|TRBV19
CASSRLAGTGELFF
TGTGCCAGTAGTAGGTTAGCGGGCACCGGGGAGCTGTTTTTT